This TCR beta chain was sequenced during a study of cytomegalovirus exposure and HLA in healthy donors. Concerning this clone: What it binds is unknown.

A multiplex PCR was run with 60 Vbeta primers and 13 Jbeta primers. Assay: immunoSEQ multiplex PCR; the TCRdb copy retains only in-frame clones and omits some. The sample lists 80,000 or so clones; 10% were seen once. General study points: CMV serostatus was the sole immune exposure data available. As a later analysis showed, a missense DCLRE1C variant was linked to trimming of TCR beta V- and J-genes. HLA restriction was apparent for most CMV-associated TCR beta chains in a later analysis. Cytomegalovirus association was listed for 164 TCR beta chains.

CDR1 and CDR2 from the germline V gene are SEHNR and FQNEAQ (reference sequence). Between the trimmed V and J ends, which lost 3 bases and 5 bases, there was a span of 10 bases. The CDR3 loop spans 13 amino acids. This chain connects TRBV7-9 to TRBJ2-5; maybe TRBD1 (6 bases). This clonotype was obtained from a man in his sixties in good health and CMV-seropositive. Source material: PBMCs. The CDR3: CASSFQGLETQYF. DNA for the CDR3: TGTGCCAGCAGCTTTCAGGGGCTTGAGACCCAGTACTTC.